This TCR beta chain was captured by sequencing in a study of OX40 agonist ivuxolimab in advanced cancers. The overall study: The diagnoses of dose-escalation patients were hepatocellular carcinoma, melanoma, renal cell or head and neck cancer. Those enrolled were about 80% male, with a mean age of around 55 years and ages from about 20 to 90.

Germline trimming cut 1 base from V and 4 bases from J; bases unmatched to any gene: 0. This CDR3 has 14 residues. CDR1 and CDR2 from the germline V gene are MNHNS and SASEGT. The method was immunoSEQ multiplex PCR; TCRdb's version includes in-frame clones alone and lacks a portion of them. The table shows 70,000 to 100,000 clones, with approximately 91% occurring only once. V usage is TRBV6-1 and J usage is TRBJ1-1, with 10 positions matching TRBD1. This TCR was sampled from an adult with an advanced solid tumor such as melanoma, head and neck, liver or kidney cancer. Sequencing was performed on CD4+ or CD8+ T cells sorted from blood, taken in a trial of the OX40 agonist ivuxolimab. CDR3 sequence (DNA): TGTGCCAGCAGTGAAGGGACAGGGGGCACTGAAGCTTTCTTT. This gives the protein CASSEGTGGTEAFF.